This T cell receptor beta chain comes out of a study of beta chain features in type 1 diabetes. Every bit of the isolated RNA underwent reverse transcription, so sequencing read expressed TCRB transcripts. The data were produced by immunoSEQ multiplex PCR, yet TCRdb's version contains in-frame clones alone and is incomplete. The table shows some 200,000 clones, with under 13% occurring only once. Germline-derived CDR1 and CDR2 are SGHDN and FVKESK. There are 16 residues in the CDR3. V shed 4 bases and J 8 bases; nucleotides not matched to a gene: 14. Material: central memory CD4+ T cells from blood. The sequence was collected from a man younger than 30 in good health. V and J are TRBV14 and TRBJ2-1; 7 nucleotides agree with TRBD2. The DNA of the CDR3 is TGTGCCAGCAGCCGATTTTGGGACGGTCGGGGGGATGAGCAGTTCTTC. Its protein is CASSRFWDGRGDEQFF.